The 11 T cell receptor beta chains listed next were all sequenced from one sample in a study of T cells in Graves' hyperthyroidism and ophthalmopathy (dated 2019 in TCRdb). Library preparation was by multiplex PCR. The instrument given in TCRdb is Illumina HiSeq 2000. Amplification of TCR beta CDR3 regions was carried out from RNA transcripts. The first round of RT-PCR for the TCR CDR3 was performed with the HTBI primer set and the Qiagen OneStep RT-PCR kit. TCRdb ran its own pipeline on the public reads, namely fastp trimming at Q25 and MiXCR clone calling, and kept in-frame beta chains. Rows with one shared CDR3 protein collapse into an entry with the most common genes and DNA. The sample table contains 450,000 to 700,000 distinct CDR3 sequences; only one count was recorded for about 45% of them. The top ten clonotypes cover 15% to 20% of the sample. Sequenced input: peripheral blood or thyroid tissue (not recorded which). The receptors come from an adult woman with Graves' disease, either hyperthyroidism or ophthalmopathy (not recorded which).

There are many counts of this clonotype. The genes are TRBV19 and TRBJ1-1; TRBD1 agrees at 11 bases. Unmatched junction bases numbered 6, after V lost 5 bases and J lost 4 bases. This CDR3 region has 15 residues. Germline loops: CDR1 LNHDA, CDR2 SQIVND (reference sequence). CDR3 coding DNA: TGTGCCAGTAGTGCCCCAGGGACAGGGGGCACTGAAGCTTTCTTT. Translated: CASSAPGTGGTEAFF.

This clonotype was seen only a few times. The chain uses TRBV7-2 and TRBJ1-5; D gene uncertain. The germline gives CDR1 SGHTA, CDR2 FQGNSA. Trimming took 3 bases from V and 7 from J, leaving 13 bases between them. CDR3 length: 14 residues. The CDR3 nucleotides are TGTGCCAGCAGCTTCTGGCCCGCGGGGCAGCCCCAGCATTTT. Translating gives CASSFWPAGQPQHF. Drawing the rest from reference TRBV7-2 and TRBJ1-5, the complete variable domain is GAGVSQSPSNKVTEKGKDVELRCDPISGHTALYWYRQSLGQGLEFLIYFQGNSAPDKSGLPSDRFSAERTGGSVSTLTIQRTQQEDSAVYLCASSFWPAGQPQHFGDGTRLSIL.

This clonotype was seen ten or more times. V and J are TRBV12-3 or TRBV12-4 and TRBJ2-7; the D gene could be TRBD1 or TRBD2 (5 bases each). CDR3 length: 15 residues. Trimming left V 7 bases short and J 0 bases short, with 16 bases between. The CDR3 DNA is TGTGCCAGCACCCTCGGACTCGACAGCTCCTACGAGCAGTACTTC. Its translation is CASTLGLDSSYEQYF.

The genes are TRBV19 and TRBJ1-4; TRBD1 is a possible D gene (5 bases). Trimming cost V 7 bases and J 0 bases, with 9 bases left between them. Germline V gene data show CDR1 as LNHDA and CDR2 as SQIVND (reference sequence). The CDR3 length is 14 residues. In DNA form, the CDR3 reads TGTGCCAGTAACCCGGACACAACTAATGAAAAACTGTTTTTT. Protein sequence: CASNPDTTNEKLFF.

V gene TRBV7-9 combines with J gene TRBJ2-7, with 11 bases lining up with TRBD2. The end of the DNA fits TRBJ2-1 better, so the J call may be wrong. From germline, CDR1 is SEHNR and CDR2 FQNEAQ (reference sequence). CDR3 size: 15 residues. CDR3: CASSLLAGDGNEQFF. The CDR3 DNA reads as TGTGCCAGCAGCCTACTAGCGGGAGACGGCAATGAGCAGTTCTTC.

The rearrangement joins TRBV2 to TRBJ1-6; a weak D match, TRBD1 (6 bases). Looked up from germline, CDR1 is SNHLY and CDR2 is FYNNEI. Trimming left V 5 bases short and J 7 bases short, with 18 bases between. CDR3 length equals 16 residues. DNA for the CDR3: TGTGCCAGCAGTCAGTTGGCGGGGGCCCTCAATTCACCCCTCCACTTT. Its translation: CASSQLAGALNSPLHF.

The V and J genes are TRBV2 and TRBJ1-4; D gene unclear. The CDR3 runs to 13 residues. CDR1 and CDR2 from the germline V gene are SNHLY and FYNNEI. V shed 6 bases and J shed 11 bases, with 16 bases lying between them. Here the CDR3 reads CASSLADGRKLFF. In DNA form, the CDR3 reads TGTGCCAGCAGCTTAGCGGATGGGAGGAAACTGTTTTTT.

The CDR3 loop is CSATHLASGETQYF. The CDR3 DNA sequence: TGCAGTGCTACCCACCTGGCGAGCGGGGAGACCCAGTACTTC. The chain has TRBV20-1 and TRBJ2-5; a possible D gene is TRBD2 (6 bases). V lost 4 bases and J lost 5, with 17 bases in between. The CDR3 length is 14 residues. Germline-derived CDR1 and CDR2 are DFQATT and SNEGSKA (reference sequence).

This clonotype was detected many times. For the CDR3, the DNA is TGTGCCAGCAGTTACTCGAGGGGCAGAGGGGACGAGCAGTACTTC. Its translation: CASSYSRGRGDEQYF. The gene calls are TRBV6-6 and TRBJ2-7; D assignment may be TRBD1 or TRBD2 (5 bases each). The CDR3 is 15 residues long. Trimming stripped 0 bases from V and 5 bases from J, with 14 bases between. Per germline, CDR1 MNHNY and CDR2 SVGAGI (reference sequence).

DNA for the CDR3: TGTGCCAGCGTGAAGGAGGAGGGGAGCAATCAGCCCCAGCATTTT. It translates to CASVKEEGSNQPQHF. The chain recombines TRBV2 with TRBJ1-5; tentatively, D is TRBD1 (5 bases). Looked up from germline, CDR1 is SNHLY and CDR2 is FYNNEI. Trimming took 8 bases from V and 1 from J, leaving 15 bases between them. The CDR3 is made up of 15 amino acids.

This sequence joins TRBV2 and TRBJ2-6; no firm D call. Trimming left V 1 base short and J 9 bases short, with 10 bases between. Germline CDR1 SNHLY, CDR2 FYNNEI. There are 14 residues in the CDR3. The CDR3 nucleotides read TGTGCCAGCAGTGAAGTCGAAGGGAACAACGTCCTGACTTTC. Translating gives CASSEVEGNNVLTF. Filled out from reference TRBV2 and TRBJ2-6, the complete variable domain reads EPEVTQTPSHQVTQMGQEVILRCVPISNHLYFYWYRQILGQKVEFLVSFYNNEISEKSEIFDDQFSVERPDGSNFTLKIRSTKLEDSAMYFCASSEVEGNNVLTFGAGSRLTVL.